This T cell receptor beta chain was found in a study of cytomegalovirus exposure and HLA in healthy donors. For the study at large: The roughly 110 validation repertoires matched the 666 first-cohort repertoires in platform, a later analysis reported. Notes on the study in general: While the bulk of TCR sequences proved rare, some public TCRs turned up in many donors.

Per the germline V gene, CDR1 is SNHLY and CDR2 is FYNNEI. V dropped 6 bases and J dropped 5; count of bases not matched to a gene: 7. The CDR3 is made up of 13 amino acids. TCRdb's copy holds only in-frame clones and misses some; the assay was immunoSEQ multiplex PCR. Altogether 150,000 or so clones are present, 90% being singletons, with the ten largest covering about 6.4%. About this clone: Its target is unknown.

This clonotype originated in a woman under 40 in good health and CMV-seropositive. Sequenced sample: PBMCs. The chain joins TRBV2 to TRBJ2-7; 7 nucleotides match TRBD1. CDR3 protein: CASSRDRMHEQYF. The CDR3 region has the DNA TGTGCCAGCAGCCGGGACAGAATGCACGAGCAGTACTTC.